This entry describes one T cell receptor beta chain. This sample was included in a study of blood T cell repertoires in COVID-19. Sequencing was performed with immunoSEQ multiplex PCR; in TCRdb, only in-frame clones are kept and a portion is missing. The sample shows some 200,000 clones, 85% to 90% of them seen only once. Trimming stripped 7 bases from V and 0 bases from J, with 16 bases between. This CDR3 region has 16 residues. Germline V gives CDR1 LNHDA, CDR2 SQIVND (reference sequence). The rearrangement joins TRBV19 to TRBJ2-1; possible D gene TRBD1, 5 bases. Sequenced input: PBMCs or T cells enriched from blood (not recorded which). This TCR derives from a woman between 50 and 59 years old in a cohort exposed to, infected with or recovered from COVID-19 (not recorded which). The CDR3 DNA sequence: TGTGCCAGTACCCCCTGGGGCGGATCCTCCTACAATGAGCAGTTCTTC. Its translation: CASTPWGGSSYNEQFF.